Listed below are T cell receptor beta chains from one sample, sequenced in a study of early T cells in non-severe SARS-CoV-2 infection. MiXCR was run by TCRdb on the 5' RACE reads, yielding one entry per CDR3 protein. Counted here are approximately 70,000 distinct CDR3 sequences, approximately 12% occurring once; the ten biggest clones make up roughly 16%. The sample here was whole blood, taken at baseline. These receptors came from an adult who was a healthcare worker with PCR-confirmed SARS-CoV-2 infection or an uninfected control (not recorded which). The donor label of this sample is uncertain. The CDR3 runs from the conserved cysteine through the conserved F or W. The order of the fields is V gene, J gene, clone size, CDR3 protein. The size entry is marked missing in some rows and otherwise reads once, few, many or a size class.

>TRBV5-6|TRBJ1-1|.
CASSFGGPEAFF
>TRBV12-3/TRBV12-4|TRBJ2-5|many
CASSRGEETQYF
>TRBV12-3/TRBV12-4|TRBJ1-2|.
CASSQRQGYGYTF
>TRBV20-1|TRBJ1-3|few
CSARGTAGNTIYF
>TRBV27|TRBJ1-1|many
CASSFRNEAFF
>TRBV6-9|TRBJ2-7|few
CASSPMGGPYEQYF
>TRBV7-2|TRBJ2-2|.
CASSSRVPNTGELFF
>TRBV20-1|TRBJ2-1|few
CSARDMYGTDYNEQFF
>TRBV4-3|TRBJ2-1|few
CASSPLGTTEQFF
>TRBV6-2/TRBV6-3|TRBJ1-1|.
CASSYSYRSNTEAFF
>TRBV6-5|TRBJ1-5|many
CASSYEGRRGDQPQHF
>TRBV7-9|TRBJ1-3|many
CASSLLGNTIYF
>TRBV7-2|TRBJ2-1|many
CASSPRVGTFSPTEQFF
>TRBV2|TRBJ1-5|.
CASSFGPGDPQHF
>TRBV13|TRBJ2-1|few
CASSFGGRDNEQFF
>TRBV2|TRBJ2-5|many
CASRTWGGAETQYF
>TRBV19|TRBJ2-1|few
CASSMPATAYNEQFF
>TRBV9|TRBJ2-7|few
CASSVSGQVYEQYF
>TRBV20-1|TRBJ2-7|.
CSARDPETGGSEQYF
>TRBV7-9|TRBJ2-5|few
CASSLGLAGRLQETQYF
>TRBV21-1|TRBJ2-7|.
CASSRICHSYEQYF
>TRBV4-1|TRBJ1-3|few
CAIRQTASSGNTIYF
>TRBV7-3|TRBJ2-7|few
CASTDTRTGTMAYEQYF
>TRBV7-2|TRBJ1-2|few
CASSPEARGYGYTF
>TRBV20-1|TRBJ2-7|few
CSASTGNYYEQYF
>TRBV6-4|TRBJ2-1|many
CASSPSGRRSYNEQFF
>TRBV4-2|TRBJ2-4|.
CASSQEPSGAVDILYF
>TRBV24-1|TRBJ2-3|.
CATSDLRTGVVFRTDTQYF
>TRBV6-6|TRBJ2-7|few
CASNPDGNTYEQYF
>TRBV19|TRBJ1-2|few
CASTPLTGKVSGYTF
>TRBV5-5|TRBJ1-5|.
CASSLYPDQPQHF
>TRBV20-1|TRBJ2-3|few
CSAPQLRQTSTDTQYF
>TRBV20-1|TRBJ2-2|.
CSGLAGGTGELFF
>TRBV18|TRBJ2-7|.
CASSPQTVRSDEQYF
>TRBV29-1|TRBJ2-7|many
CSVFGLFSYEQYF
>TRBV7-9|TRBJ2-7|many
CASSLADRGRTQEQYF
>TRBV18|TRBJ1-6|few
CASSTANSPLHF
>TRBV6-1|TRBJ1-2|many
CASRGQGRYTF
>TRBV5-6|TRBJ2-7|medium-sized
CASSFLSTYEQYF
>TRBV4-1|TRBJ1-1|many
CASSQGTWDRGNTEAFF
>TRBV7-2|TRBJ2-7|.
CASSLRGLASYEQYF
>TRBV5-1|TRBJ2-2|few
CASSAGSSTGELFF
>TRBV4-1|TRBJ2-7|many
CASSRAGTDAYEQYF
>TRBV3-1|TRBJ2-7|few
CASSQVGLAVYEQYF
>TRBV27|TRBJ2-7|.
CASAAALYEQYF
>TRBV11-2|TRBJ2-5|many
CASSQRTSGGLFQETQYF
>TRBV14|TRBJ2-3|few
CASSQGFSGLGGTDTQYF
>TRBV5-8|TRBJ1-5|few
CASSLEGTQPQHF